A selection of T cell receptor beta chains follows, all from one sample in a study of healthy donors' naive CD4 and CD8 T cells. Each CDR3 protein gets one entry after TCRdb re-called the reads with MiXCR. The table lists about 180,000 distinct CDR3 sequences, around 80% of them singletons. Input material: naive CD4+ and CD8+ T cells sorted from blood, pooled from several donors. The receptors stem from a pool of human donors in good health; the sample pools cells from several healthy donors. Each CDR3 is given with its conserved first and last residue. The D gene is left open where the match is weak. Clone size is stated in some rows and not others, as once, few, many or a class when expanded.

clone size	V gene	J gene	D gene	CDR3 protein	CDR3 DNA
once	TRBV12-3/TRBV12-4	TRBJ1-1	-	CASSLDGQATEAFF	TGTGCCAGCAGTTTAGACGGACAAGCCACTGAAGCTTTCTTT
-	TRBV29-1	TRBJ2-3	-	CSVILGTDTQYF	TGCAGCGTCATTTTAGGCACAGATACGCAGTATTTT
-	TRBV27	TRBJ2-3	TRBD2	CASSRLADRTDTQYF	TGTGCCAGCAGTCGACTAGCGGACCGCACAGATACGCAGTATTTT
-	TRBV19	TRBJ1-2	TRBD1	CASSNSGTGDYGYTF	TGTGCCAGTAGTAACTCCGGGACAGGAGACTATGGCTACACCTTC
-	TRBV4-1	TRBJ2-3	-	CASSQGRPADTQYF	TGCGCCAGCAGCCAGGGTAGACCGGCAGATACGCAGTATTTT
once	TRBV15	TRBJ1-1	-	CATRDSVEAFF	TGTGCCACCAGGGACTCGGTAGAGGCTTTCTTT
-	TRBV12-3/TRBV12-4	TRBJ2-6	TRBD1	CASSRQGVFGANVLTF	TGTGCCAGCAGTCGTCAGGGGGTTTTTGGGGCCAACGTCCTGACTTTC
-	TRBV20-1	TRBJ2-7	-	CSASRLAEQYF	TGCAGTGCTAGTAGGTTAGCCGAGCAGTACTTC
-	TRBV6-6	TRBJ2-1	-	CASSSTREQFF	TGTGCCAGCAGCTCCACCCGCGAGCAGTTCTTC
-	TRBV19	TRBJ1-1	-	CASALLGAPNTEAFF	TGTGCCAGTGCCTTATTGGGGGCGCCGAACACTGAAGCTTTCTTT
once	TRBV28	TRBJ1-5	-	CASRQQGNSNQPQHF	TGTGCCAGCAGGCAACAGGGAAATAGCAATCAGCCCCAGCATTTT
-	TRBV27	TRBJ2-3	-	CASRYGLDTQYF	TGTGCCAGCAGATACGGACTGGATACGCAGTATTTT
few	TRBV19	TRBJ2-1	TRBD2	CASSSPGLATYNEQFF	TGTGCCAGTAGTTCCCCGGGACTAGCGACCTACAATGAGCAGTTCTTC
-	TRBV12-3/TRBV12-4	TRBJ1-1	-	CASGIGTEAFF	TGTGCCAGCGGTATAGGAACTGAAGCTTTCTTT
-	TRBV6-5	TRBJ1-3	-	CASSYSRPVGNTIYF	TGTGCCAGCAGTTACTCGAGGCCAGTGGGAAACACCATATATTTT
-	TRBV29-1	TRBJ2-7	TRBD2	CSVAAGGTYEQYF	TGCAGCGTTGCGGCGGGAGGTACCTACGAGCAGTACTTC
-	TRBV18	TRBJ2-7	-	CASSPDTLEQYF	TGTGCCAGCTCACCGGACACCCTCGAGCAGTACTTC
few	TRBV29-1	TRBJ1-1	-	CSVPGQNTEAFF	TGCAGCGTCCCTGGACAGAACACTGAAGCTTTCTTT
-	TRBV6-2/TRBV6-3	TRBJ2-5	-	CASSYSRTQETQYF	TGTGCCAGCAGTTACAGCCGGACTCAAGAGACCCAGTACTTC
-	TRBV27	TRBJ2-1	TRBD2	CASSFLGLATYNEQFF	TGTGCCAGCAGTTTCCTCGGACTAGCGACCTACAATGAGCAGTTCTTC
-	TRBV20-1	TRBJ2-1	TRBD2	CSASIQGTSGSGGEQFF	TGCAGTGCTAGCATTCAAGGGACTAGCGGGAGTGGGGGTGAGCAGTTCTTC
-	TRBV27	TRBJ1-2	-	CASSPAEVDGYTF	TGTGCCAGCAGTCCGGCGGAGGTCGATGGCTACACCTTC
-	TRBV6-2/TRBV6-3	TRBJ1-1	TRBD1	CASRPGTVNTEAFF	TGTGCCAGCAGGCCCGGGACAGTGAACACTGAAGCTTTCTTT
once	TRBV5-1	TRBJ1-3	-	CASSLTTGSSGNTIYF	TGCGCCAGCAGCCTAACGACGGGTAGCTCTGGAAACACCATATATTTT
few	TRBV19	TRBJ1-2	-	CASNRRQGDGYTF	TGTGCCAGTAATAGGAGGCAGGGAGATGGCTACACCTTC
-	TRBV4-2	TRBJ1-5	-	CASSHGAGNQPQHF	TGTGCCAGCAGCCATGGGGCGGGGAATCAGCCCCAGCATTTT
few	TRBV29-1	TRBJ1-2	TRBD1	CSCPGDTGQGYGYTF	TGCAGCTGTCCGGGGGATACCGGACAGGGATATGGCTACACCTTC
few	TRBV19	TRBJ2-3	-	CATSRAASTDTQYF	TGTGCCACCTCGAGGGCGGCTAGCACAGATACGCAGTATTTT